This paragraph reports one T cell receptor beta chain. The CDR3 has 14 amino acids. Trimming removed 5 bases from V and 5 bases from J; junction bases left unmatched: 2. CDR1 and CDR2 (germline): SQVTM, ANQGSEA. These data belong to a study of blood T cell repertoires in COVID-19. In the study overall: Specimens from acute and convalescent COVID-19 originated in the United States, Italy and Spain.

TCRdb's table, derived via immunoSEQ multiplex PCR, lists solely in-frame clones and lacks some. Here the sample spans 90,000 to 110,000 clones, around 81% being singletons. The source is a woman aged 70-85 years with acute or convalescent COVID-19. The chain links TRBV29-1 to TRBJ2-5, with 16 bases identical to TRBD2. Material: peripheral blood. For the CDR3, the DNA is TGCAGCGTTTCGGGACTAGCGGGAGGGGAGACCCAGTACTTC. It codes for CSVSGLAGGETQYF.